This TCR beta chain was recorded in a study of beta chain features in type 1 diabetes. The study, taken as a whole, reports: Moderate but significant shortening of TCRB CDR3s was recorded in all four CD4+ subsets from Type 1 diabetes patients.

What was sequenced were expressed TCRB transcripts, since all of the isolated RNA had been reverse transcribed. Measured with immunoSEQ multiplex PCR; TCRdb has only the in-frame clones, and not every one. The sample lists about 650,000 clones, over 10% occurring once. Looked up from germline, CDR1 is SGHDT and CDR2 is YYEEEE. The CDR3 contains 14 residues. V lost 1 base to trimming and J lost 4 bases, with 11 bases between them. This clone was counted between two and nine times. Its specificity is not known. The source of this sequence is a young man with type 1 diabetes. Specimen: naive CD4+ T cells from blood. V and J are TRBV5-6 and TRBJ2-5; D is possibly TRBD1 (5 bases). CDR3 loop: CASSLIQAVETQYF. DNA of the CDR3: TGTGCCAGCAGCTTGATACAGGCGGTAGAGACCCAGTACTTC. The full variable domain, rest sourced from reference TRBV5-6 and TRBJ2-5, is DAGVTQSPTHLIKTRGQQVTLRCSPKSGHDTVSWYQQALGQGPQFIFQYYEEEERQRGNFPDRFSGHQFPNYSSELNVNALLLGDSALYLCASSLIQAVETQYFGPGTRLLVL.